A selection of T cell receptor beta chains follows, all from one sample in a study of Graves' ophthalmopathy and Graves' hyperthyroidism. TCRdb used MiXCR to reprocess the multiplex PCR reads, holding one entry per CDR3 protein. The table records some 410,000 distinct CDR3 sequences, over 20% of them present only once. The sequenced sample consisted of peripheral blood. The source is a woman aged 18-29 years with stable Graves' hyperthyroidism. The CDR3 runs from the conserved cysteine through the conserved F or W.

J gene	V gene	CDR3 protein
TRBJ1-6	TRBV9	CASSGDNYNSPLHF
TRBJ1-2	TRBV12-3/TRBV12-4	CASSLNPAGYGYTF
TRBJ2-7	TRBV7-2	CASSQAAGGGYEQYF
TRBJ2-7	TRBV20-1	CSAKRGNSYEQYF
TRBJ1-1	TRBV18	CASSPEHSVDAEAFF
TRBJ1-5	TRBV18	CASSPRQPQHF
TRBJ2-7	TRBV28	CASSWGTGSYEQYF
TRBJ2-2	TRBV20-1	CSARGRDSGDAGELFF
TRBJ2-7	TRBV12-3/TRBV12-4	CASSFGTPYEQYF
TRBJ2-7	TRBV28	CASSEGQEGEQYF
TRBJ2-7	TRBV28	CASSSAGSSYEQYF
TRBJ2-7	TRBV20-1	CSAPGTSGMAYEQYF
TRBJ2-4	TRBV7-2	CASSFGGFGGNIKYF
TRBJ2-2	TRBV24-1	CATRGSGTGRIGELFF
TRBJ2-5	TRBV12-3/TRBV12-4	CASSLGGWETQYF
TRBJ1-5	TRBV6-5	CASSRTGRGRNQPQHF
TRBJ2-2	TRBV20-1	CSAIRDTLTGELFF
TRBJ2-7	TRBV7-2	CASSLGQFFYEQYF
TRBJ2-5	TRBV5-4	CATSLGGTTRETQYF
TRBJ2-7	TRBV11-3	CASSFGDSYEQCF
TRBJ1-5	TRBV28	CASTRQGYSNQPQHF
TRBJ2-2	TRBV6-1	CASSEGLNTGELFF
TRBJ2-4	TRBV3-1	CASSPIAGSKNIQYF
TRBJ2-7	TRBV10-1	CASSDPSAPLAGDVNEQYF
TRBJ1-5	TRBV18	CASSPSGQGNRPQHF
TRBJ2-5	TRBV28	CASSSSGPRTQYF
TRBJ1-2	TRBV10-3	CAISEFTGDNYGYTF
TRBJ1-2	TRBV2	CASSPSPRQGVDF
TRBJ2-7	TRBV20-1	CSAREAESGFYYEQYF
TRBJ1-1	TRBV11-2	CASSLEGTGGATEAFF
TRBJ2-7	TRBV27	CASSPLLAGGYEQYF
TRBJ2-4	TRBV2	CATRGRAEAKNIQYF
TRBJ2-6	TRBV10-3	CAIKGGTSGANVLTF
TRBJ2-1	TRBV15	CATSRVAGVLYNEQFF
TRBJ1-6	TRBV12-3/TRBV12-4	CASSGRANNSPLHF
TRBJ2-7	TRBV6-2/TRBV6-3	CASSYSISTRAFAYEQYF
TRBJ2-7	TRBV3-1	CASSQDTRGKEQYF